The 12 T cell receptor beta chains given below trace back to one sample, sequenced in a study of blood T cell repertoires in COVID-19. Clones were read by immunoSEQ multiplex PCR, and TCRdb kept only the in-frame ones, dropping some. The sample consists of about 260,000 clones, approximately 90% of them appearing once. The sample taken for sequencing was peripheral blood. These receptors came from a middle-aged woman with acute or convalescent COVID-19.

The chain carries TRBV2 and TRBJ1-1, with no clear D. The CDR3 length is 15 residues. V was clipped by 11 bases and J by 0 bases, with 19 bases between them. Germline CDR1 is SNHLY and CDR2 is FYNNEI. CDR3 residues: CASRGRVGMNTEAFF. CDR3 sequence (DNA): TGTGCCTCCCGGGGAAGGGTGGGGATGAACACTGAAGCTTTCTTT. Full variable domain (missing parts from reference TRBV2 and TRBJ1-1): EPEVTQTPSHQVTQMGQEVILRCVPISNHLYFYWYRQILGQKVEFLVSFYNNEISEKSEIFDDQFSVERPDGSNFTLKIRSTKLEDSAMYFCASRGRVGMNTEAFFGQGTRLTVV.

This chain uses TRBV3-1 (or the pseudogene TRBV3-2) with TRBJ2-3; no definite D call. Germline CDR1 and CDR2: LGHDT and YNNKEL (reference sequence). V shed 3 bases and J shed 3 bases, with 7 bases lying between them. This CDR3 comprises 13 residues. CDR3 nucleotides: TGTGCCAGCAGCCACCTTGTTACAGATACGCAGTATTTT. It specifies CASSHLVTDTQYF.

This clone was observed a single time. The V call is TRBV7-6, the J call TRBJ2-4, with D maybe TRBD2 (5 bases). Germline V lookup: CDR1 SGHVS, CDR2 FNYEAQ. The length of the CDR3 is 18 residues. V was trimmed by 1 base and J by 0 bases, leaving 16 bases between them. In DNA, the CDR3 is TGTGCCAGCAGCTTAGAGGTACCGGGGTCCCTAGCCAAAAACATTCAGTACTTC. This sequence encodes CASSLEVPGSLAKNIQYF.

The rearrangement links TRBV4-2 to TRBJ2-1, with 8 bases that match TRBD2. The CDR3 is made up of 19 amino acids. The V gene's germline CDR1 is LGHNA and CDR2 YNFKEQ. J gave up 4 bases and V 0 bases, and 14 bases lay outside the gene matches. The CDR3 sequence: CASSQEGISGIRSYNEQFF. The CDR3 DNA follows: TGTGCCAGCAGCCAAGAGGGGATTAGCGGGATCAGATCGTACAATGAGCAGTTCTTC.

The chain employs TRBV6-5 and TRBJ2-5; TRBD1 agrees at 9 bases. This CDR3 is 16 amino acids long. The germline V gene has CDR1 MNHEY and CDR2 SVGAGI. The trim removed 0 bases at V and 5 bases at J, leaving 7 bases unmatched. CDR3 amino acids: CASSYSGQGISETQYF. In DNA, the CDR3 is TGTGCCAGCAGTTACTCTGGACAGGGGATTTCCGAGACCCAGTACTTC.

The chain carries TRBV7-6 and TRBJ2-5, with TRBD2 as a possible D gene (5 bases). V lost 4 bases to trimming and J lost 4 bases, with 13 bases between them. Germline V lookup: CDR1 SGHVS, CDR2 FNYEAQ. This CDR3 contains 14 residues. The CDR3 sequence is CASSSRDEGETQYF. The CDR3 nucleotides read TGTGCCAGCAGCTCCAGAGACGAGGGAGAGACCCAGTACTTC.

CDR3 DNA: TGCGCCAGCAGCCGCCTGGGACTCAATCAGCCCCAGCATTTT. This gives the protein CASSRLGLNQPQHF. The V call is TRBV4-1, the J call TRBJ1-5; TRBD1 is a possible D gene (5 bases). The germline V gene has CDR1 MGHRA and CDR2 YSYEKL. This CDR3 region has 14 residues. Between the trimmed V and J ends, which lost 4 bases and 3 bases, there was a span of 10 bases.

This rearrangement joins TRBV9 to TRBJ2-3; D not certain. The CDR3 has 15 amino acids. Germline CDR1 SGDLS, CDR2 YYNGEE. Trimming took 0 bases from V and 2 from J, leaving 10 bases between them. The CDR3 sequence: CASSVGRLYTDTQYF. The CDR3, as DNA: TGTGCCAGCAGCGTAGGGCGGCTCTACACAGATACGCAGTATTTT. Looking up the rest from reference TRBV9 and TRBJ2-3 gives the full variable domain: DSGVTQTPKHLITATGQRVTLRCSPRSGDLSVYWYQQSLDQGLQFLIQYYNGEERAKGNILERFSAQQFPDLHSELNLSSLELGDSALYFCASSVGRLYTDTQYFGPGTRLTVL.

The J gene is TRBJ1-1, the V gene TRBV19; 9 nucleotides align to TRBD1. V trimming: 5 bases; J trimming: 11 bases; junction bases outside the gene matches: 9. CDR3 length: 13 amino acids. Germline V gene sequence: CDR1 LNHDA, CDR2 SQIVND (reference sequence). In nucleotides, the CDR3 is TGTGCCAGTAGTCTACCCACCGGGACAGGGGCTTTCTTT. This encodes CASSLPTGTGAFF.

V is TRBV5-4 and J is TRBJ2-1; the match to TRBD2 covers 9 bases. The CDR3 is 16 residues long. Germline lookup yields CDR1 SGHNT and CDR2 YYREEE (reference sequence). With 4 bases clipped from V and 2 bases from J, the junction kept 7 bases outside the gene matches. The CDR3 is CASSPSGGQAYNEQFF. As DNA, the CDR3 is TGTGCCAGCAGCCCCAGCGGGGGGCAGGCCTACAATGAGCAGTTCTTC.

The chain combines TRBV4-1 with TRBJ1-4, with TRBD1 identical over 9 bases. CDR1 and CDR2 from the germline V gene are MGHRA and YSYEKL. The length of the CDR3 is 16 residues. The V and J ends lost 1 base and 7 bases, in that order; junction bases with no gene match: 7. This CDR3 is CASSQGGTGRIEKLFF. The CDR3 coding sequence is TGCGCCAGCAGCCAAGGAGGGACAGGGCGCATTGAAAAACTGTTTTTT.

This clone was seen once. This rearrangement joins TRBV6-5 to TRBJ1-4; D uncertain. The V and J ends lost 5 bases and 0 bases respectively, with 10 bases between them. CDR1 and CDR2 (germline): MNHEY, SVGAGI. This CDR3 comprises 15 residues. The CDR3 DNA sequence: TGTGCCAGCAGTCAGAAGGGAGCAACTAATGAAAAACTGTTTTTT. Amino acids: CASSQKGATNEKLFF.